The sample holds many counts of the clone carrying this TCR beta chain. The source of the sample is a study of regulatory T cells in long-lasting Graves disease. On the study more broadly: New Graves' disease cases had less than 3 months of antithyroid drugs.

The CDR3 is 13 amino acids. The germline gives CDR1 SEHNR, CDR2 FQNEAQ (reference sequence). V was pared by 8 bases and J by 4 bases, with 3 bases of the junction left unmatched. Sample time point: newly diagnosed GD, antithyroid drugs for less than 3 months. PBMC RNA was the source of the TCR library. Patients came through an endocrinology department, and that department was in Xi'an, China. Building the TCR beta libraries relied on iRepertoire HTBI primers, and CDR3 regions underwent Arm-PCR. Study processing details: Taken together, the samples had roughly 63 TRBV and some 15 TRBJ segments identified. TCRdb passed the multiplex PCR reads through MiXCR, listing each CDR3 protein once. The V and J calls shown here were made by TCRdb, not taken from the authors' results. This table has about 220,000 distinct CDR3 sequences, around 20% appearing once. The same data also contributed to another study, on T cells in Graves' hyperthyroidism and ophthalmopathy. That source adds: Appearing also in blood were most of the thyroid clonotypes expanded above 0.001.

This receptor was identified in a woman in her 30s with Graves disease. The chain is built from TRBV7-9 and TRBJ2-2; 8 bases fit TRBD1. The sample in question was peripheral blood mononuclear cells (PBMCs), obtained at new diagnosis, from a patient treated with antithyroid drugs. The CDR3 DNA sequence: TGTGCCAGCGTAACAGGGGGCACCGGGGAGCTGTTTTTT. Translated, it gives CASVTGGTGELFF.